Below, 24 T cell receptor beta chains from the same sample are listed, as sequenced in a study of blood T cell repertoires in COVID-19. Some clones are missing from TCRdb's copy, which holds only in-frame ones; the method was immunoSEQ multiplex PCR. The sample carries about 300,000 clones, about nine tenths recorded once. Specimen: peripheral blood. These receptors originate from a man between 18 and 35 years old with active or convalescent COVID-19.

J is TRBJ2-1 and V is TRBV4-1; 9 bases fit TRBD2. V was pared by 3 bases and J by 9 bases, with 9 bases of the junction left unmatched. The CDR3 consists of 15 residues. Germline values: CDR1 MGHRA, CDR2 YSYEKL. CDR3 residues: CASSQLGLASSEQFF. As DNA, the CDR3 is TGCGCCAGCAGCCAGCTGGGACTAGCTAGTTCTGAGCAGTTCTTC.

This chain connects TRBV19 to TRBJ2-7, with D maybe TRBD1 (6 bases). This CDR3 region has 14 residues. The germline CDR1 and CDR2 sequences are LNHDA and SQIVND (reference sequence). The V and J ends lost 6 bases and 3 bases respectively, with 15 bases between them. This CDR3 is CASRTGHGLYEQYF. As DNA, the CDR3 is TGTGCCAGTAGGACGGGACACGGCCTCTACGAGCAGTACTTC.

The chain is built from TRBV4-1 and TRBJ2-7; the match to TRBD1 covers 10 bases. Germline CDR1 and CDR2: MGHRA and YSYEKL. J gave up 2 bases and V 0 bases, and 7 bases lay outside the gene matches. The CDR3 sequence is 17 residues long. The CDR3 DNA reads as TGCGCCAGCAGCCAAGATGTTTTAGGACAGGGGGCCTACGAGCAGTACTTC. Translating gives CASSQDVLGQGAYEQYF.

This chain links TRBV10-1 with TRBJ2-2; a weak D match, TRBD2 (5 bases). The CDR3 is 15 residues long. Germline lookup yields CDR1 WNHNN and CDR2 SYGVQD (reference sequence). Trimming cost V 8 bases and J 2 bases, with 15 bases left between them. Here the CDR3 DNA reads TGCGCCAGCCCCTGTGTCGGGGAAAACACCGGGGAGCTGTTTTTT. Its protein product is CASPCVGENTGELFF.

This chain joins TRBV5-6 and TRBJ2-5; 7 bases line up with TRBD2. This CDR3 has 13 amino acids. Germline V gives CDR1 SGHDT, CDR2 YYEEEE. V shed 3 bases and J 5 bases; nucleotides not matched to a gene: 4. CDR3: CASSSGTKETQYF. In nucleotides, the CDR3 is TGTGCCAGCAGCTCCGGGACTAAGGAGACCCAGTACTTC.

V is TRBV10-2 and J is TRBJ1-4; 12 positions agree with TRBD1. The CDR3 sequence is 18 residues long. The junction had 9 bases not matched to a gene; V was cut back by 6 bases and J by 1 base. The germline CDR1 and CDR2 sequences are WSHSY and SAAADI. The CDR3 bases are TGCGCCAGCAGGGGGACAGGGGGCATTGGGGGAACTAATGAAAAACTGTTTTTT. Translating gives CASRGTGGIGGTNEKLFF.

V and J are TRBV5-1 and TRBJ2-5; a weak D match, TRBD1 (6 bases). V lost 4 bases and J lost 5, with 12 bases in between. This CDR3 is 13 amino acids long. Germline V gene lookup returns CDR1 SGHRS and CDR2 YFSETQ. The CDR3 loop reads CASSGGPQETQYF. CDR3 nucleotide sequence: TGCGCCAGCAGCGGGGGCCCCCAGGAGACCCAGTACTTC.

This chain joins TRBV27 and TRBJ1-2; D is ambiguous. The ends were cut back, 2 bases at V and 2 bases at J, with 6 bases in the middle. Looked up from germline, CDR1 is MNHEY and CDR2 is SMNVEV (reference sequence). This CDR3 is built from 13 residues. The CDR3 spells CASSLGTNYGYTF. DNA of the CDR3: TGTGCCAGCAGTTTAGGCACCAACTATGGCTACACCTTC.

V gene TRBV29-1 combines with J gene TRBJ2-1, with D maybe TRBD1 (8 bases). The germline CDR1 and CDR2 sequences are SQVTM and ANQGSEA. V shed 6 bases and J shed 9 bases, with 18 bases lying between them. The CDR3 covers 13 residues. CDR3 nucleotide sequence: TGCAGCGTACAGGGGGGGGCGGCCCGTGAGCAGTTCTTC. It encodes CSVQGGAAREQFF.

This sequence joins TRBV15 and TRBJ1-3, with 9 bases aligning to TRBD1. Germline assignment: CDR1 LNHNV and CDR2 YYDKDF (reference sequence). The CDR3 length is 13 residues. Unmatched junction bases numbered 1, after V lost 8 bases and J lost 2 bases. The CDR3 is CATGTGTGNTIYF. CDR3 bases: TGTGCCACCGGGACAGGGACTGGAAACACCATATATTTT.

This clone was observed a handful of times. The chain has TRBV23-1 and TRBJ2-2, with 10 bases identical to TRBD1. TRBV23-1 is designated an ORF whose function remains uncertain. With 9 bases clipped from V and 2 bases from J, the junction kept 15 bases outside the gene matches. The CDR3 has 18 amino acids. This CDR3 is CARRPGQGTTPNTGELFF. The CDR3 DNA reads TGCGCCAGGAGGCCGGGACAGGGGACCACTCCTAACACCGGGGAGCTGTTTTTT.

This chain joins TRBV28 and TRBJ2-7; D ambiguous. The germline CDR1 and CDR2 sequences are MDHEN and SYDVKM. V shed 5 bases and J shed 6 bases, with 14 bases lying between them. The CDR3 is made up of 13 amino acids. This CDR3 reads CASSPQFLGEQYF. The CDR3 coding sequence is TGTGCCAGCAGTCCACAGTTTTTGGGCGAGCAGTACTTC. Variable domain in full (rest from reference TRBV28 and TRBJ2-7): DVKVTQSSRYLVKRTGEKVFLECVQDMDHENMFWYRQDPGLGLRLIYFSYDVKMKEKGDIPEGYSVSREKKERFSLILESASTNQTSMYLCASSPQFLGEQYFGPGTRLTVT.

V is TRBV7-8 and J is TRBJ2-7; 14 nucleotides line up with TRBD2. The V gene end was trimmed by 0 bases and the J gene end by 3 bases; junction bases not matched to a gene: 4. This CDR3 region has 17 residues. CDR1 is SGHVS and CDR2 is FQNEAQ in the germline V gene. The CDR3 here is CASSLAAGTSGSYEQYF. The CDR3 DNA reads TGTGCCAGCAGCTTAGCAGCCGGGACTAGCGGGAGCTACGAGCAGTACTTC.

This clone showed up just once. The chain employs TRBV18 and TRBJ1-2; 7 nucleotides line up with TRBD1. The CDR3 contains 16 residues. Germline lookup yields CDR1 KGHSH and CDR2 LQKENI. V shed 3 bases, J shed 7 bases, and the junction held 14 bases outside the gene matches. The CDR3 loop reads CASSPFGARTGFGYTF. The CDR3, as DNA: TGTGCCAGCTCACCTTTCGGGGCGCGGACAGGATTTGGCTACACCTTC.

This rearrangement joins TRBV9 to TRBJ2-7, with 12 bases aligning to TRBD2. CDR3 length equals 16 residues. Trimming at V came to 4 bases and at J to 2 bases, leaving 7 bases not matched to a gene. The germline V gene has CDR1 SGDLS and CDR2 YYNGEE. The CDR3 DNA follows: TGTGCCAGCAGCCCAACATCTAGCGGGGGGGCCTACGAGCAGTACTTC. Protein sequence: CASSPTSSGGAYEQYF.

The rearrangement uses TRBV18 and TRBJ1-2; no reliable D call. CDR1 and CDR2 (germline): KGHSH, LQKENI. The CDR3 consists of 14 residues. V dropped 3 bases and J dropped 3 bases, with 11 bases sitting between them. CDR3 bases: TGTGCCAGCTCACCCTACAAGGCGGACTATGGCTACACCTTC. Residues: CASSPYKADYGYTF.

V gene TRBV4-1 combines with J gene TRBJ2-7; TRBD1 agrees at 8 bases. Germline values: CDR1 MGHRA, CDR2 YSYEKL. Germline trimming cut 1 base from V and 2 bases from J; bases unmatched to any gene: 4. The CDR3 spans 15 residues. CDR3 loop: CASSQGTGFTYEQYF. CDR3 coding DNA: TGCGCCAGCAGCCAAGGGACAGGGTTTACCTACGAGCAGTACTTC.

This clone was seen more than once but under ten times. The chain has TRBV19 and TRBJ2-7, with a weak D call TRBD1 (5 bases). Deletions cut 8 bases from V and 4 bases from J, with 15 bases between. The CDR3 runs to 13 residues. From germline, CDR1 is LNHDA and CDR2 SQIVND (reference sequence). The CDR3 bases are TGTGCCAGTCCTGCCCAGGGTTTGTACGAGCAGTACTTC. This codes for CASPAQGLYEQYF.

The chain carries TRBV6-5 and TRBJ1-1, with a weak D call TRBD1 (5 bases). Germline CDR1 is MNHEY and CDR2 is SVGAGI. Trimming removed 8 bases at V and 1 base at J, with 14 bases between. The CDR3 consists of 14 residues. CDR3 DNA: TGTGCCAGCGAGGTCGGGGGGGGGAACACTGAAGCTTTCTTT. Translated: CASEVGGGNTEAFF.

V usage is TRBV19 and J usage is TRBJ2-1, with 8 bases aligning to TRBD2. Losses at the gene ends were 7 bases for V and 1 base for J; bases not matched to a gene: 9. CDR1 is LNHDA and CDR2 is SQIVND in the germline V gene (reference sequence). The CDR3 sequence is 16 residues long. The CDR3 DNA reads as TGTGCCAGTATTAAAACCAGCGGGAGTTCCTACAATGAGCAGTTCTTC. This translates into CASIKTSGSSYNEQFF.

The chain combines TRBV11-2 with TRBJ2-5; 11 nucleotides line up with TRBD2. CDR3 length equals 15 residues. V lost 5 bases to trimming and J lost 4 bases; unmatched junction nucleotides: 6. The germline gives CDR1 SGHAT, CDR2 FQNNGV. The CDR3 DNA sequence: TGTGCCAGCAGCCTCGCGACTAGCGGGGTAGAGACCCAGTACTTC. Translation gives CASSLATSGVETQYF.

V gene TRBV28 combines with J gene TRBJ1-4, with TRBD1 identical over 9 bases. The germline V gene encodes CDR1 MDHEN and CDR2 SYDVKM. Trimming took 6 bases from V and 7 from J; bases not matched to a gene: 6. The CDR3 sequence is 14 residues long. CDR3 in DNA: TGTGCCAGCAGAAGGACAGGGGCCCGTGAAAAACTGTTTTTT. Its translation: CASRRTGAREKLFF.

This rearrangement joins TRBV6-6 to TRBJ2-7; 10 bases match TRBD2. Germline V CDR1 and CDR2: MNHNY, SVGAGI (reference sequence). V lost 4 bases to trimming and J lost 2 bases; unmatched junction nucleotides: 5. This CDR3 comprises 15 residues. The CDR3 DNA reads TGTGCCAGCAGTTCCCCCACTAGCGGGACCTACGAGCAGTACTTC. Its translation is CASSSPTSGTYEQYF.

This clone was detected only once. This rearrangement joins TRBV3-1 (or the pseudogene TRBV3-2) to TRBJ1-1; tentatively, D is TRBD1 (6 bases). Trimming took 7 bases from V and 12 from J, leaving 27 bases between them. CDR3 length: 15 residues. Germline V gene sequence: CDR1 LGHDT, CDR2 YNNKEL (reference sequence). CDR3 sequence: CASTSELRLQGSPFF. CDR3 DNA: TGTGCCAGCACCTCGGAATTGCGATTACAGGGATCGCCTTTCTTT.